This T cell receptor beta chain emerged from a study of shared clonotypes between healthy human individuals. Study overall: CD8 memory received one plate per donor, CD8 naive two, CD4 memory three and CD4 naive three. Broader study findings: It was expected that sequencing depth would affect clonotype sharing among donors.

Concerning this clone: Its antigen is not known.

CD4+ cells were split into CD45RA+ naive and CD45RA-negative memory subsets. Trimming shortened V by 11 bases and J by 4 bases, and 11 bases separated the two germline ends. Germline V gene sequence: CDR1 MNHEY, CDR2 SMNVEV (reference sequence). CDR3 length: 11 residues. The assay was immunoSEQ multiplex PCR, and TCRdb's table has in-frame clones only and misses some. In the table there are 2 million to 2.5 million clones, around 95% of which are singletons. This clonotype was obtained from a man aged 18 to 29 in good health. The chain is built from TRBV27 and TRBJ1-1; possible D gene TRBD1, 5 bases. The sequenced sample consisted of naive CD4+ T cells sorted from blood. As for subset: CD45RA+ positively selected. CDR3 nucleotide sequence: TGTGCCGCCCCAGGGATCACTGAAGCTTTCTTT. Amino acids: CAAPGITEAFF.